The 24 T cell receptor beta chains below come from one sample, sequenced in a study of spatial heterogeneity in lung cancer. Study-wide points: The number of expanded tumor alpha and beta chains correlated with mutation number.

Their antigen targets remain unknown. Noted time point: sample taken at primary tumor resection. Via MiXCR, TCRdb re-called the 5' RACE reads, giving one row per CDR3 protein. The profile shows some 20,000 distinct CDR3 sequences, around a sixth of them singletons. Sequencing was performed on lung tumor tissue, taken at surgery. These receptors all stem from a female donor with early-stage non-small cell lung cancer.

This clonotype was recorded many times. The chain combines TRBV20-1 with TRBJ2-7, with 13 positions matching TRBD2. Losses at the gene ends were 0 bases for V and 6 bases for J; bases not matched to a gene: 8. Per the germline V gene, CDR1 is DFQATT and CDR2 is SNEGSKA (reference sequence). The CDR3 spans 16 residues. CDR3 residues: CSARDSRTSGSGEQYF. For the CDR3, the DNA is TGCAGTGCTAGAGACTCTAGGACTAGCGGGAGCGGCGAGCAGTACTTC.

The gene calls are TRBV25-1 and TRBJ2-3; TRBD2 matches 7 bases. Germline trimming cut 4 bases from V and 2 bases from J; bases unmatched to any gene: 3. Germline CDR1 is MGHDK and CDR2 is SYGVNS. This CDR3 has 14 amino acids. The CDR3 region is CASSGERDTDTQYF. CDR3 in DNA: TGTGCCAGCAGTGGTGAGCGGGACACAGATACGCAGTATTTT.

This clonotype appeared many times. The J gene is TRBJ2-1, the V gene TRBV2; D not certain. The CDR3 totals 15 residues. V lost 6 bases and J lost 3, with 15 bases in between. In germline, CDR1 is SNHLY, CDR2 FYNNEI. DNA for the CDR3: TGTGCCAGCAGCGGCCCCTCTAGGGACTACAATGAGCAGTTCTTC. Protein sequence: CASSGPSRDYNEQFF.

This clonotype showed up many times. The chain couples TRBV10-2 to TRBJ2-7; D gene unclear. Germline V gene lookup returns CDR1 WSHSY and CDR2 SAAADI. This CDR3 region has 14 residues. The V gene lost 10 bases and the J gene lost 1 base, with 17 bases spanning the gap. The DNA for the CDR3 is TGCGCCACCAGCCCTTTGGGTGGTTCCTACGAGCAGTACTTC. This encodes CATSPLGGSYEQYF.

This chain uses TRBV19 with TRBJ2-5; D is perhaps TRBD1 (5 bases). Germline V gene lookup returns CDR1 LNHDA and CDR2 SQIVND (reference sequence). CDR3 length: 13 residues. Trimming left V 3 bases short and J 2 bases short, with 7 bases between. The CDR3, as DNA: TGTGCCAGTAGTATTTCAGGGCAAGAGACCCAGTACTTC. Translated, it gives CASSISGQETQYF.

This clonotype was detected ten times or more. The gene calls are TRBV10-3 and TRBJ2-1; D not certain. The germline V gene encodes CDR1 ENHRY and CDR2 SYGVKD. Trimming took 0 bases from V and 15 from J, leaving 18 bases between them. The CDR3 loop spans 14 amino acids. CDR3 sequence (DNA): TGTGCCATCAGTGAGTCGATCGAGGTCCAGCCTCGGTTCTTC. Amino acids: CAISESIEVQPRFF.

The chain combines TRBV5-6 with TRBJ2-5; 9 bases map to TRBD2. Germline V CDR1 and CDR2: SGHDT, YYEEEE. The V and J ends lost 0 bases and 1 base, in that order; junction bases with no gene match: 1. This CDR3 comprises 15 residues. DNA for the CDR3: TGTGCCAGCAGCTTGGTACTAGCGGGCCAAGAGACCCAGTACTTC. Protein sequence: CASSLVLAGQETQYF.

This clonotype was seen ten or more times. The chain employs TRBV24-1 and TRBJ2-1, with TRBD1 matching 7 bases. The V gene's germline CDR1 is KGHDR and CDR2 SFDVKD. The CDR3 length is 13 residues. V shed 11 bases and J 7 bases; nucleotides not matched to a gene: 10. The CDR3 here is CASQGGILNEQFF. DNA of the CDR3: TGTGCCAGTCAAGGGGGCATATTGAATGAGCAGTTCTTC.

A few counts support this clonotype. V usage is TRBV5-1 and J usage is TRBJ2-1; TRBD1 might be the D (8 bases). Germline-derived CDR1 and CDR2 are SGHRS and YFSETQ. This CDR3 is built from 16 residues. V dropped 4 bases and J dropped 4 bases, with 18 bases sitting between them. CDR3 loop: CASSGNTGGAYNEQFF. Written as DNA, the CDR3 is TGCGCCAGCAGCGGAAACACAGGGGGGGCTTACAATGAGCAGTTCTTC.

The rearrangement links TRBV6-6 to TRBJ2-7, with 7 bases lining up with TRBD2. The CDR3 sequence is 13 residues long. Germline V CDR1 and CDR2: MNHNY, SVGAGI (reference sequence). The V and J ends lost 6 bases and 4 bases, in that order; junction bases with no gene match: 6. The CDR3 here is CASSRAGVYEQYF. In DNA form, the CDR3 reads TGTGCCAGCAGCCGCGCGGGGGTATACGAGCAGTACTTC.

The CDR3 DNA is TGCAGCGTTGAAAGGGCAGATACGCAGTATTTT. Protein sequence: CSVERADTQYF. The chain employs TRBV29-1 and TRBJ2-3; D gene ambiguous. The CDR3 has 11 residues. In germline, CDR1 is SQVTM, CDR2 ANQGSEA. Trimming removed 2 bases at V and 4 bases at J, with 4 bases between.

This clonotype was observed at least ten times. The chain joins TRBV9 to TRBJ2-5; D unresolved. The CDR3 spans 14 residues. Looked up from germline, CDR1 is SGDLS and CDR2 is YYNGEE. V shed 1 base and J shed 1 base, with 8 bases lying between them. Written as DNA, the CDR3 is TGTGCCAGCAGCGTACACGTATCCCAAGAGACCCAGTACTTC. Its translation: CASSVHVSQETQYF. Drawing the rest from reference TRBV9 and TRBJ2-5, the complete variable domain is DSGVTQTPKHLITATGQRVTLRCSPRSGDLSVYWYQQSLDQGLQFLIQYYNGEERAKGNILERFSAQQFPDLHSELNLSSLELGDSALYFCASSVHVSQETQYFGPGTRLLVL.

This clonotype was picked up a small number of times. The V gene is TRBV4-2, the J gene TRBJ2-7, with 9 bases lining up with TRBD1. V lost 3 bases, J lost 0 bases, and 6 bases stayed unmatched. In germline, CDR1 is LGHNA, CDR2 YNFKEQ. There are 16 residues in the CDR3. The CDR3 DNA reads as TGTGCCAGCAGCCAGGACGACAGGGGGGGCTCCTACGAGCAGTACTTC. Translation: CASSQDDRGGSYEQYF.

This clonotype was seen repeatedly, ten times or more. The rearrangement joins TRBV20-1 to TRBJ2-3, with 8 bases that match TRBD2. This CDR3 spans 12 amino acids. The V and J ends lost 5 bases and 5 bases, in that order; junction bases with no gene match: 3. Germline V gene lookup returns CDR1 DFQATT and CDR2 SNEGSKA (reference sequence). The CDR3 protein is CSAQLAGDTQYF. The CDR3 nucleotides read TGCAGTGCTCAGCTAGCGGGAGATACGCAGTATTTT.

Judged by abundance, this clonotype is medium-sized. The DNA for the CDR3 is TGTGCCAGCAGCCTCAACTATGGCTACACCTTC. Its translation is CASSLNYGYTF. This rearrangement joins TRBV12-3 or TRBV12-4 to TRBJ1-2; D unclear. The CDR3 length is 11 residues. Trimming took 6 bases from V and 2 from J, leaving 4 bases between them.

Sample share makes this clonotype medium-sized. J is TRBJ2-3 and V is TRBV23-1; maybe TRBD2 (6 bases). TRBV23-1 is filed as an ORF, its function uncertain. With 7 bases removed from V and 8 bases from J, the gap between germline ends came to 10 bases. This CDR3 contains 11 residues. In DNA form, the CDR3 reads TGCGCCAGCAAACGGGGGACTACGCAGTATTTT. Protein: CASKRGTTQYF.

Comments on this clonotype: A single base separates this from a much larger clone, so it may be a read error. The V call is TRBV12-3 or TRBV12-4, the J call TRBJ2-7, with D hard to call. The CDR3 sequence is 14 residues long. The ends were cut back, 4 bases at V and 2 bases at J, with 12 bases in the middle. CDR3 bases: TGTGCCAGCAGTTCCTGGCCCAACGCCTACGAGCAGTACTTC. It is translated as CASSSWPNAYEQYF.

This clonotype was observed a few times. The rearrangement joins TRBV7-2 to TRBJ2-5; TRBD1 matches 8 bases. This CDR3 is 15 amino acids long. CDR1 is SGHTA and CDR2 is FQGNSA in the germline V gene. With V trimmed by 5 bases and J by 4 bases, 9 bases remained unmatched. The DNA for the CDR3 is TGTGCCAGCAGCAGGACAGGGTGGATTTCAGAGACCCAGTACTTC. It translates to CASSRTGWISETQYF. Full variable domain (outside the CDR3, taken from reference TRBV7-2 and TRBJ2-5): GAGVSQSPSNKVTEKGKDVELRCDPISGHTALYWYRQSLGQGLEFLIYFQGNSAPDKSGLPSDRFSAERTGGSVSTLTIQRTQQEDSAVYLCASSRTGWISETQYFGPGTRLLVL.

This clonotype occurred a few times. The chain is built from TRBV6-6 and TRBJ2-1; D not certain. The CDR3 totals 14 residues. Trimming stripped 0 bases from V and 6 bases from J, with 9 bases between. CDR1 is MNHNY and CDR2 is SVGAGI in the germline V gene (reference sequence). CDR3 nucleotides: TGTGCCAGCAGTTACTCGAGACTCCCCAATGAGCAGTTCTTC. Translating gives CASSYSRLPNEQFF.

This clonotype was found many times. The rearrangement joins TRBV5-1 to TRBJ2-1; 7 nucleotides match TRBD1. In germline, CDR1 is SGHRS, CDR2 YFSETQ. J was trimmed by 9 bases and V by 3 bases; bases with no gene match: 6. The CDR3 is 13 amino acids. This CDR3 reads CASSSQQGLEQFF. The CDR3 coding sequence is TGCGCCAGCAGCTCCCAACAGGGGCTTGAGCAGTTCTTC.

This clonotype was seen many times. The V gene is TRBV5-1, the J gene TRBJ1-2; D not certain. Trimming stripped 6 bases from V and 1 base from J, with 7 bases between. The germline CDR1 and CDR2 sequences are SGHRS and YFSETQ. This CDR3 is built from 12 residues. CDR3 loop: CASMDGNYGYTF. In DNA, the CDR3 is TGCGCCAGCATGGATGGTAACTATGGCTACACCTTC.

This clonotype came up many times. This chain's CDR3 is CASHSRLREQYF. In DNA form, the CDR3 reads TGTGCCAGCCATTCTAGGCTCCGGGAGCAGTACTTC. This rearrangement joins TRBV28 to TRBJ2-7; D remains unclear. Germline values: CDR1 MDHEN, CDR2 SYDVKM. The CDR3 has 12 amino acids. V lost 8 bases and J 7 bases, leaving 15 bases between the germline ends.

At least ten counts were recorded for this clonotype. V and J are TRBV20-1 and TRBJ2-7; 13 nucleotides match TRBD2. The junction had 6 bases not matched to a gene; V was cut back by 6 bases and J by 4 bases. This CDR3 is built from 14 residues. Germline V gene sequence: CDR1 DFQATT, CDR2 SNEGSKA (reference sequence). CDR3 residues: CSAEETSGRYEQYF. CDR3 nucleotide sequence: TGCAGTGCAGAGGAGACTAGCGGGAGGTACGAGCAGTACTTC.

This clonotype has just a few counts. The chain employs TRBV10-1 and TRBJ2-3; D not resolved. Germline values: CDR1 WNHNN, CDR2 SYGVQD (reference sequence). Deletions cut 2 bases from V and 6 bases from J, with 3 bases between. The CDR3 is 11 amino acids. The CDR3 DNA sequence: TGCGCCAGCAGTGAGGGGGATACGCAGTATTTT. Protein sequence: CASSEGDTQYF.